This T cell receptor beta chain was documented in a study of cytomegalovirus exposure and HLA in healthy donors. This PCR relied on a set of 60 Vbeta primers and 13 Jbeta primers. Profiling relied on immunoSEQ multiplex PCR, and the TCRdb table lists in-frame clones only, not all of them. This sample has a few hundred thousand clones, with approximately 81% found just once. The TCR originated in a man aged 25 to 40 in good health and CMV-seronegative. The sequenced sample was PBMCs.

CDR3 sequence reads: CASSAWTGKNTEAFF. Here the CDR3 DNA reads TGTGCCAGCAGCGCCTGGACAGGGAAGAACACTGAAGCTTTCTTT. The chain couples TRBV9 to TRBJ1-1; 8 bases are shared with TRBD1. Germline V gene sequence: CDR1 SGDLS, CDR2 YYNGEE. Unmatched junction bases numbered 5, after V lost 3 bases and J lost 1 base. This CDR3 comprises 15 residues.